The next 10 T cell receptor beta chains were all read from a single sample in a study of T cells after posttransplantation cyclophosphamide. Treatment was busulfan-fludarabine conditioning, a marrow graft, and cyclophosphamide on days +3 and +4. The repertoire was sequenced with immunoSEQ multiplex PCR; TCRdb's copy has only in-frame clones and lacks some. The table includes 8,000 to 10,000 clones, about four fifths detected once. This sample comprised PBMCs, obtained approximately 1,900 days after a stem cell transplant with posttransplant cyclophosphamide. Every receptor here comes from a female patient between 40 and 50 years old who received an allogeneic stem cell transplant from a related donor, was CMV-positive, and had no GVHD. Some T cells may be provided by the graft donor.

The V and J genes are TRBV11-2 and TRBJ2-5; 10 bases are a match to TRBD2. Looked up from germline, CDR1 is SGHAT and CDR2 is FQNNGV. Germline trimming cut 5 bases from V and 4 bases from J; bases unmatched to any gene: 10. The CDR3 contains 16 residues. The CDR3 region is CASSPGLAAVRETQYF. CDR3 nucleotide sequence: TGTGCCAGCAGCCCAGGACTAGCGGCGGTTCGAGAGACCCAGTACTTC.

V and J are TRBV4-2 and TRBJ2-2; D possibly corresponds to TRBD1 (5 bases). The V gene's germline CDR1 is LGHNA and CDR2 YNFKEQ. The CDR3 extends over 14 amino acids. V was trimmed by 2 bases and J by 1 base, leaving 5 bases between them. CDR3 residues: CASSQQGNTGELFF. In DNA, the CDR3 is TGTGCCAGCAGCCAACAGGGGAACACCGGGGAGCTGTTTTTT.

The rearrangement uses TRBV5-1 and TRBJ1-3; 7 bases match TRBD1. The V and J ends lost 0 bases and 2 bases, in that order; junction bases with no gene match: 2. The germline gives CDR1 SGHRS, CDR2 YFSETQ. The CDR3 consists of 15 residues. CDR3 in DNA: TGCGCCAGCAGCTTGGGACAGGGCACTGGAAACACCATATATTTT. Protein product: CASSLGQGTGNTIYF.

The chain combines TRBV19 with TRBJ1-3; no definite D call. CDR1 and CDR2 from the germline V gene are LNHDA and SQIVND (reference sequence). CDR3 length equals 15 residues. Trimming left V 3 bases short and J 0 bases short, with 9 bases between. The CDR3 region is CASSIGIHSGNTIYF. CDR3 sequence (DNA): TGTGCCAGTAGTATCGGGATCCACTCTGGAAACACCATATATTTT. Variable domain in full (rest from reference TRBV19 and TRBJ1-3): DGGITQSPKYLFRKEGQNVTLSCEQNLNHDAMYWYRQDPGQGLRLIYYSQIVNDFQKGDIAEGYSVSREKKESFPLTVTSAQKNPTAFYLCASSIGIHSGNTIYFGEGSWLTVV.

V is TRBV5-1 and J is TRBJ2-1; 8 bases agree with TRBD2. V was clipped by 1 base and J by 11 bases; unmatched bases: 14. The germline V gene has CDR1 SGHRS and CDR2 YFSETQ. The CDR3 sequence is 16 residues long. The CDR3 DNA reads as TGCGCCAGCAGCTTGTTGGGAGCGGGGGCCCCCCTTCAGCAGTTCTTC. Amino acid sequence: CASSLLGAGAPLQQFF.

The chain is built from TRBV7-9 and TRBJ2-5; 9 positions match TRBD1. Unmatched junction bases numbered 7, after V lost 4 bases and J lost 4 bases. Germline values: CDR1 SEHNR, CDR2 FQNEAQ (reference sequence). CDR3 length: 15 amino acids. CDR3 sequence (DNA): TGTGCCAGCAGCTCACAGGGGGCGCAGGGAGAGACCCAGTACTTC. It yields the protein CASSSQGAQGETQYF.

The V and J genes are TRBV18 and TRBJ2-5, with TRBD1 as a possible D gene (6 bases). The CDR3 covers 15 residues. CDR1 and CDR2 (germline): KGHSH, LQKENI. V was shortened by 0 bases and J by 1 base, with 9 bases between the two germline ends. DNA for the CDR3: TGTGCCAGCTCACCACCCAGGACAGTCCAAGAGACCCAGTACTTC. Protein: CASSPPRTVQETQYF.

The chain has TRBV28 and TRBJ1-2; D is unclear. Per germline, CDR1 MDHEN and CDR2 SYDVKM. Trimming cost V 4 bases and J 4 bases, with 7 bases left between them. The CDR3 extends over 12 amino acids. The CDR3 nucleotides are TGTGCCAGCAGTTCCTCCCTCTATGGCTACACCTTC. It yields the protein CASSSSLYGYTF.

In nucleotides, the CDR3 is TGCGCCAGCAGCCAAGCCGGGGAGCAGTTCTTC. Protein sequence: CASSQAGEQFF. This chain connects TRBV4-3 to TRBJ2-1, with no clear D. Germline CDR1 is LGHNA and CDR2 is YSLEER. The CDR3 has 11 amino acids. The V end was cut by 1 base, the J end by 10 bases, with 5 bases between.

CDR3 bases: TGTGCCAGCAGCCAATGGGAGACTAGCGTCACCGGGGAGCTGTTTTTT. Translated, it gives CASSQWETSVTGELFF. This chain uses TRBV16 with TRBJ2-2, with 8 bases that match TRBD2. V was clipped by 1 base and J by 4 bases; unmatched bases: 5. The germline V gene encodes CDR1 KGHSY and CDR2 FQNENV. The CDR3 is made up of 16 amino acids.